This TCR beta chain is drawn from a study of T-cell reconstitution after alpha-beta-depleted transplantation in children. This clonotype was recorded many times. Using unique molecular identifiers, the investigators prepared the TCRbeta library. TCRdb recomputed calls from the PCR reads with MiXCR, one row per CDR3 protein. The sample consists of about 600,000 distinct CDR3 sequences, about an eighth of them appearing once. The CDR3 length is 15 residues. V was pared by 3 bases and J by 3 bases, with 12 bases between. From germline, CDR1 is MNHEY and CDR2 SMNVEV (reference sequence). The TCR comes from a male patient aged 10 to 17 who had a stem cell transplant for acute myeloid leukemia, so the T cells may come from the graft donor. This chain links TRBV27 with TRBJ2-1, with no clear D. The source was PBMCs, mostly from graft donor cells, collected 360 days after TCRalphabeta/CD19-depleted stem cell transplant. This CDR3 is CASSFKPQRYNEQFF. As DNA, the CDR3 is TGTGCCAGCAGTTTCAAGCCCCAACGCTACAATGAGCAGTTCTTC.